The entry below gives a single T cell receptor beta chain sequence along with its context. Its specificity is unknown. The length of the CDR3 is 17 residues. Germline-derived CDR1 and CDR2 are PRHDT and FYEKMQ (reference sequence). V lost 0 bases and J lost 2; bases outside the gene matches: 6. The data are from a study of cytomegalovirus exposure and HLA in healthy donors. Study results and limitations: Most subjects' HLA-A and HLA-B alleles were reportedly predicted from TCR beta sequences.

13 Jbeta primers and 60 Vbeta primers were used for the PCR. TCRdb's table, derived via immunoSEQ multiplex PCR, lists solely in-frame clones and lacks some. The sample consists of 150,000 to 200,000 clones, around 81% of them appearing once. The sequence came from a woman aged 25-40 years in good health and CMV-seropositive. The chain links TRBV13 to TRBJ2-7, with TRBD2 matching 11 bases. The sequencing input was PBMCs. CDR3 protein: CASSLGPGLAVTYEQYF. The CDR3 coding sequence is TGTGCCAGCAGCTTAGGGCCGGGACTAGCGGTTACCTACGAGCAGTACTTC.